This TCR beta chain was captured in a study of cytomegalovirus exposure and HLA in healthy donors. Study at large: Of the donors genotyped, 300 to 500 in all, 81% fell in the Caucasian-associated ancestry cluster.

This clone was observed once. The study ran its PCR with 60 Vbeta and 13 Jbeta primers. Method: immunoSEQ multiplex PCR; TCRdb's copy keeps in-frame clones and lacks some. The table includes fewer than 140,000 clones, roughly 74% detected once. This clonotype was sampled from a man aged 35 to 55 in good health and CMV-seronegative. Sequencing was carried out using PBMCs.

The DNA of the CDR3 is TGCGCCAGCAGTGAGAATAGCGGGGGGACAGATACGCAGTATTTT. Its protein is CASSENSGGTDTQYF. The gene calls are TRBV10-1 and TRBJ2-3; 10 positions match TRBD2. Trimming took 2 bases from V and 3 from J; bases not matched to a gene: 2. Germline CDR1 reads WNHNN; CDR2 reads SYGVQD (reference sequence). The CDR3 totals 15 residues.